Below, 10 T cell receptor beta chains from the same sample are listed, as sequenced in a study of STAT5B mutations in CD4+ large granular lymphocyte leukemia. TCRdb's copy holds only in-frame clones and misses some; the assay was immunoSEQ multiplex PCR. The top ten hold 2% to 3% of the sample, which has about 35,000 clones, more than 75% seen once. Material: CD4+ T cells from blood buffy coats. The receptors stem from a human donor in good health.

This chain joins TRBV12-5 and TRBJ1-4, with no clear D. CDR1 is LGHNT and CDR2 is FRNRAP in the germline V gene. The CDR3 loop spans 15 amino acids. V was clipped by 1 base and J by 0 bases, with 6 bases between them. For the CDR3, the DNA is TGTGCTAGTGGTTTGGGGGCACCAACTAATGAAAAACTGTTTTTT. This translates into CASGLGAPTNEKLFF.

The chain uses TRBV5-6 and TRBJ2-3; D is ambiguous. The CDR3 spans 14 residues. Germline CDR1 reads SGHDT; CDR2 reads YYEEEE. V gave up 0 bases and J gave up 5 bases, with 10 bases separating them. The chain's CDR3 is CASSLGFTEDTQYF. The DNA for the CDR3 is TGTGCCAGCAGCTTGGGATTTACAGAAGATACGCAGTATTTT.

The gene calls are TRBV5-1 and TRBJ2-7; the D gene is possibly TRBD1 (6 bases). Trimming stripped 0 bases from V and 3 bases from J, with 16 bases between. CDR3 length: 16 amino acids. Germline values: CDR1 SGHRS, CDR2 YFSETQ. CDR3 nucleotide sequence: TGCGCCAGCAGCTTGGCCCCAGGGGTTTCAAACTACGAGCAGTACTTC. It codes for CASSLAPGVSNYEQYF.

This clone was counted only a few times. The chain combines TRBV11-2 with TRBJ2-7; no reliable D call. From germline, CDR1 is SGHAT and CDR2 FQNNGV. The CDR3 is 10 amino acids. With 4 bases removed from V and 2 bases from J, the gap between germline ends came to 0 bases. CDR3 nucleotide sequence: TGTGCCAGCAGCTCCTACGAGCAGTACTTC. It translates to CASSSYEQYF. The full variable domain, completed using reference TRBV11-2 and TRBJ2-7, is EAGVAQSPRYKIIEKRQSVAFWCNPISGHATLYWYQQILGQGPKLLIQFQNNGVVDDSQLPKDRFSAERLKGVDSTLKIQPAKLEDSAVYLCASSSYEQYFGPGTRLTVT.

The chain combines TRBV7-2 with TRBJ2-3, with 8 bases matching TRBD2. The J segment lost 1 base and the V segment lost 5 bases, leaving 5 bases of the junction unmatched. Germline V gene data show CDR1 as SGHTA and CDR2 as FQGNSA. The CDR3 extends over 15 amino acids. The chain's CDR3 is CASSPGTRGTDTQYF. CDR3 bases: TGTGCCAGCAGCCCCGGGACTAGGGGCACAGATACGCAGTATTTT.

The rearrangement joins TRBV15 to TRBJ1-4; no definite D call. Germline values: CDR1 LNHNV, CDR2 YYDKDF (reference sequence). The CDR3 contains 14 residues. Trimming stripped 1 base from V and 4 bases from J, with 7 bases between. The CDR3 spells CATSRAALNEKLFF. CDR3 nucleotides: TGTGCCACCAGCAGAGCGGCCCTTAATGAAAAACTGTTTTTT.

This CDR3 reads CASSLRQPDSNQPQHF. The CDR3 DNA sequence: TGTGCCAGCAGCCTCAGACAGCCTGATAGCAATCAGCCCCAGCATTTT. The chain uses TRBV11-2 and TRBJ1-5, with a possible D match to TRBD1 (5 bases). The length of the CDR3 is 16 residues. CDR1 is SGHAT, CDR2 FQNNGV, per germline. Trimming removed 5 bases at V and 0 bases at J, with 14 bases between.

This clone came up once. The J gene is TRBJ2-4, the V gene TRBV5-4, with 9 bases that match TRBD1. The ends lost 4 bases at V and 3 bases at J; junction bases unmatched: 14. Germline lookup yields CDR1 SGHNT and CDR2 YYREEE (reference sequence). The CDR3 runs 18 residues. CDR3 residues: CASSTKTGGPVSKNIQYF. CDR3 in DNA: TGTGCCAGCAGCACGAAGACAGGGGGTCCTGTAAGCAAAAACATTCAGTACTTC.

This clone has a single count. This chain's CDR3 is CASSQSGDTEAFF. CDR3 coding DNA: TGTGCCAGCAGCCAATCGGGGGACACTGAAGCTTTCTTT. The chain recombines TRBV16 with TRBJ1-1, with D tentatively TRBD1 (5 bases). The germline V gene encodes CDR1 KGHSY and CDR2 FQNENV. CDR3 size: 13 residues. The V and J ends lost 0 bases and 3 bases respectively, with 5 bases between them.

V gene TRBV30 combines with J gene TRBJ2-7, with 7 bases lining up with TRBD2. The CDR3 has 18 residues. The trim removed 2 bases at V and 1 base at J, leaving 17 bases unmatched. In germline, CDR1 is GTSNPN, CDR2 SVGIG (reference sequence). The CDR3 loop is CAWSRSGAGRGRSYEQYF. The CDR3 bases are TGTGCCTGGAGTCGGAGCGGGGCGGGACGGGGACGTTCCTACGAGCAGTACTTC.